This T cell receptor (beta chain) was sequenced in a study of blood T cell repertoires in COVID-19. Here immunoSEQ multiplex PCR was the method, and the copy in TCRdb shows in-frame clones only, minus some. The sample records roughly 200,000 clones, about 85% being singletons. Germline values: CDR1 KGHSH, CDR2 LQKENI. The ends lost 2 bases at V and 1 base at J; junction bases unmatched: 2. This CDR3 has 14 amino acids. Sequencing input: peripheral blood. This chain joins TRBV18 and TRBJ2-7; the match to TRBD2 covers 7 bases. This sequence originates from a woman in her thirties or forties with COVID-19, enrolled during active disease. The CDR3: CASSPGRESYEQYF. Here the CDR3 DNA reads TGTGCCAGCTCACCAGGGAGGGAGTCCTACGAGCAGTACTTC.